The clone carrying this T cell receptor (beta chain) was found a few times. Its antigen is unidentified. The entry originates in a study of response to subunit inactivated influenza vaccine. General observations from the study: Authors suggested each seasonal influenza vaccination recruits few new T cells.

The length of the CDR3 is 16 residues. Germline V gene data show CDR1 as SGDLS and CDR2 as YYNGEE. The junction had 5 bases not matched to a gene; V was cut back by 2 bases and J by 4 bases. TCRdb independently ran MiXCR on the RT-PCR reads; one entry per CDR3 protein. The sample gives 300,000 to 350,000 distinct CDR3 sequences, around 20% of which show up once; about a tenth is in the top ten. The starting material was PBMCs from blood, obtained less than 22 months after vaccination. The clonotype comes from a man aged 45 to 75 who received an inactivated influenza vaccine. The V call is TRBV9, the J call TRBJ2-1; 11 positions agree with TRBD2. The CDR3: CASSVLTSGVYNEQFF. In DNA form, the CDR3 reads TGTGCCAGCAGCGTCCTGACTAGCGGGGTATACAATGAGCAGTTCTTC.